These T cell receptor beta chains were read from a single sample in a study of T cell changes during pregnancy in multiple sclerosis. Method: immunoSEQ multiplex PCR; TCRdb's copy keeps in-frame clones and lacks some. The data contain about 100,000 clones, 91% of them singletons. The sequences come from peripheral blood, collected after pregnancy. The source is a female donor with multiple sclerosis, enrolled in a pregnancy study. Both conserved end residues are part of each CDR3. A D gene is named only where the DNA matches it firmly. The size field is filled for only some rows; it gives once, few, many or a size class.

CDR3 protein: CASSLGQSPQLEQFF; CDR3 DNA: TGCGCCAGCAGCTTGGGACAGTCCCCACAATTGGAGCAGTTCTTC; V gene: TRBV5-1; J gene: TRBJ2-1; D gene: -; clone size: -
CDR3 protein: CASSQEGAGKNTEAFF; CDR3 DNA: TGTGCCAGCAGCCAAGAAGGGGCGGGGAAGAACACTGAAGCTTTCTTT; V gene: TRBV4-2; J gene: TRBJ1-1; D gene: -; clone size: -
CDR3 protein: CAWSALNEQYF; CDR3 DNA: TGTGCCTGGAGTGCACTCAACGAGCAGTACTTC; V gene: TRBV30; J gene: TRBJ2-7; D gene: -; clone size: -
CDR3 protein: CAWKPTGGLAYNEQFF; CDR3 DNA: TGTGCCTGGAAACCAACAGGGGGACTAGCTTACAATGAGCAGTTCTTC; V gene: TRBV30; J gene: TRBJ2-1; D gene: -; clone size: -
CDR3 protein: CASSRDRAGYGYTF; CDR3 DNA: TGTGCCAGCAGCCGGGACAGGGCGGGTTATGGCTACACCTTC; V gene: TRBV11-2; J gene: TRBJ1-2; D gene: TRBD1; clone size: -
CDR3 protein: CASSARDSTGGYTF; CDR3 DNA: TGTGCCAGCAGTGCCCGGGACAGCACCGGAGGCTACACCTTC; V gene: TRBV6-4; J gene: TRBJ1-2; D gene: TRBD1; clone size: -
CDR3 protein: CASSFQGPNTGELFF; CDR3 DNA: TGTGCCAGCAGCTTCCAGGGGCCGAACACCGGGGAGCTGTTTTTT; V gene: TRBV7-2; J gene: TRBJ2-2; D gene: -; clone size: -
CDR3 protein: CASSLARGRTEAFF; CDR3 DNA: TGTGCCAGCAGCTTAGCCAGGGGTCGTACTGAAGCTTTCTTT; V gene: TRBV7-8; J gene: TRBJ1-1; D gene: -; clone size: -
CDR3 protein: CASSVVAGPGGSTEAFF; CDR3 DNA: TGTGCCAGCAGCGTAGTGGCAGGGCCCGGGGGTAGCACTGAAGCTTTCTTT; V gene: TRBV9; J gene: TRBJ1-1; D gene: -; clone size: once
CDR3 protein: CASSPNRDYGYTF; CDR3 DNA: TGTGCCAGCAGCCCCAACAGGGACTATGGCTACACCTTC; V gene: TRBV6-6; J gene: TRBJ1-2; D gene: -; clone size: -
CDR3 protein: CASSPRDRGNTEAFF; CDR3 DNA: TGTGCCAGCAGCCCAAGGGACAGGGGGAACACTGAAGCTTTCTTT; V gene: TRBV13; J gene: TRBJ1-1; D gene: TRBD1; clone size: -
CDR3 protein: CASSDDFLSSYNEQFF; CDR3 DNA: TGTGCCAGCAGCGATGACTTTCTAAGCTCCTACAATGAGCAGTTCTTC; V gene: TRBV5-8; J gene: TRBJ2-1; D gene: -; clone size: -
CDR3 protein: CAISDASGSSEQFF; CDR3 DNA: TGTGCCATCAGTGATGCTTCGGGATCGTCTGAGCAGTTCTTC; V gene: TRBV10-3; J gene: TRBJ2-1; D gene: -; clone size: -
CDR3 protein: CASSLDRGSYGYTF; CDR3 DNA: TGTGCCAGCAGCTTAGATCGGGGTAGCTATGGCTACACCTTC; V gene: TRBV11-2; J gene: TRBJ1-2; D gene: -; clone size: -
CDR3 protein: CASSPRRRGTYTQYF; CDR3 DNA: TGTGCCAGCAGCCCCCGACGACGGGGAACGTATACGCAGTATTTT; V gene: TRBV27; J gene: TRBJ2-3; D gene: -; clone size: -
CDR3 protein: CASRSGSAFF; CDR3 DNA: TGTGCCAGCCGGAGCGGTTCGGCTTTCTTT; V gene: TRBV2; J gene: TRBJ1-1; D gene: -; clone size: -
CDR3 protein: CAISEDLGSTEAFF; CDR3 DNA: TGTGCCATCAGTGAGGATTTGGGGAGCACTGAAGCTTTCTTT; V gene: TRBV10-3; J gene: TRBJ1-1; D gene: -; clone size: -
CDR3 protein: CASSSIKGMSTEAFF; CDR3 DNA: TGCGCCAGCAGCTCTATAAAGGGGATGAGCACTGAAGCTTTCTTT; V gene: TRBV5-1; J gene: TRBJ1-1; D gene: -; clone size: -
CDR3 protein: CATGISGTAEAFF; CDR3 DNA: TGTGCCACCGGTATTTCCGGGACAGCCGAAGCTTTCTTT; V gene: TRBV15; J gene: TRBJ1-1; D gene: TRBD1; clone size: once
CDR3 protein: CASSLDFAEINYGYTF; CDR3 DNA: TGTGCCAGCAGCTTAGATTTTGCCGAGATAAACTATGGCTACACCTTC; V gene: TRBV7-9; J gene: TRBJ1-2; D gene: -; clone size: -
CDR3 protein: CASSGTVQYGYTF; CDR3 DNA: TGCGCCAGCAGCGGGACAGTTCAGTATGGCTACACCTTC; V gene: TRBV5-1; J gene: TRBJ1-2; D gene: TRBD1; clone size: once
CDR3 protein: CASSPGPGGFETQYF; CDR3 DNA: TGCGCCAGCAGCCCAGGGCCTGGAGGGTTCGAGACCCAGTACTTC; V gene: TRBV5-1; J gene: TRBJ2-5; D gene: -; clone size: -
CDR3 protein: CASSLGGGHRYEQYF; CDR3 DNA: TGTGCCAGCAGTTTGGGAGGGGGTCATAGATACGAGCAGTACTTC; V gene: TRBV27; J gene: TRBJ2-7; D gene: -; clone size: -
CDR3 protein: CASSLARDRANEQFF; CDR3 DNA: TGTGCCAGCAGCTTAGCGAGGGACAGGGCCAATGAGCAGTTCTTC; V gene: TRBV7-9; J gene: TRBJ2-1; D gene: TRBD1; clone size: -
CDR3 protein: CASSVGTSGYEQYF; CDR3 DNA: TGTGCCAGCAGCGTCGGGACTAGCGGATACGAGCAGTACTTC; V gene: TRBV9; J gene: TRBJ2-7; D gene: TRBD2; clone size: -
CDR3 protein: CASSDGTGGSPLHF; CDR3 DNA: TGTGCCAGCAGTGACGGGACAGGGGGCTCACCCCTCCACTTT; V gene: TRBV6-4; J gene: TRBJ1-6; D gene: TRBD1; clone size: -
CDR3 protein: CASSVGLAGDTGELFF; CDR3 DNA: TGTGCCAGCAGCGTGGGACTAGCGGGGGACACCGGGGAGCTGTTTTTT; V gene: TRBV9; J gene: TRBJ2-2; D gene: TRBD2; clone size: -
CDR3 protein: CSVSRQGAHYGYTF; CDR3 DNA: TGCAGCGTTTCTCGACAGGGGGCGCATTATGGCTACACCTTC; V gene: TRBV29-1; J gene: TRBJ1-2; D gene: TRBD1; clone size: -
CDR3 protein: CASRTDNYEQYF; CDR3 DNA: TGTGCCAGCCGCACAGACAACTACGAGCAGTACTTC; V gene: TRBV6-1; J gene: TRBJ2-7; D gene: -; clone size: -
CDR3 protein: CAISESSPQGQFF; CDR3 DNA: TGTGCCATCAGTGAGTCTAGCCCCCAGGGGCAGTTCTTC; V gene: TRBV10-3; J gene: TRBJ2-1; D gene: -; clone size: -
CDR3 protein: CASSLTGTGGLNTIYF; CDR3 DNA: TGTGCCAGCAGCCTAACCGGGACAGGGGGCCTGAACACCATATATTTT; V gene: TRBV27; J gene: TRBJ1-3; D gene: TRBD1; clone size: -
CDR3 protein: CASSYVSGGLSAGYTF; CDR3 DNA: TGTGCCAGCAGTTACGTATCCGGAGGTCTGTCTGCTGGCTACACCTTC; V gene: TRBV6-5; J gene: TRBJ1-2; D gene: -; clone size: -
CDR3 protein: CASSGGGRYEQYF; CDR3 DNA: TGTGCCAGCAGCGGCGGTGGGAGATACGAGCAGTACTTC; V gene: TRBV9; J gene: TRBJ2-7; D gene: -; clone size: -
CDR3 protein: CASSWTGDTEAFF; CDR3 DNA: TGTGCCAGCAGCTGGACAGGGGACACTGAAGCTTTCTTT; V gene: TRBV5-4; J gene: TRBJ1-1; D gene: TRBD1; clone size: once
CDR3 protein: CASSQRDTENSPLHF; CDR3 DNA: TGTGCCAGCAGCCAACGGGACACTGAGAATTCACCCCTCCACTTT; V gene: TRBV6-5; J gene: TRBJ1-6; D gene: -; clone size: few
CDR3 protein: CASSPQGFSEKLFF; CDR3 DNA: TGCGCCAGCAGCCCACAGGGGTTCAGCGAAAAACTGTTTTTT; V gene: TRBV5-1; J gene: TRBJ1-4; D gene: TRBD1; clone size: -
CDR3 protein: CASSYLTSDTQYF; CDR3 DNA: TGTGCCAGCAGTTACCTGACTTCGGATACGCAGTATTTT; V gene: TRBV6-5; J gene: TRBJ2-3; D gene: -; clone size: -
CDR3 protein: CASSPTGDGNQPQHF; CDR3 DNA: TGCGCCAGCAGCCCTACAGGGGATGGCAATCAGCCCCAGCATTTT; V gene: TRBV4-1; J gene: TRBJ1-5; D gene: TRBD1; clone size: -
CDR3 protein: CASSVAPLQGSNTEAFF; CDR3 DNA: TGTGCCAGCAGCGTAGCCCCTTTACAGGGGTCGAACACTGAAGCTTTCTTT; V gene: TRBV9; J gene: TRBJ1-1; D gene: TRBD1; clone size: -
CDR3 protein: CASSSPGQGKETQYF; CDR3 DNA: TGTGCCAGCAGTTCACCGGGACAGGGGAAGGAGACCCAGTACTTC; V gene: TRBV11-1; J gene: TRBJ2-5; D gene: TRBD1; clone size: once
CDR3 protein: CSLPVADTQYF; CDR3 DNA: TGCAGCCTCCCGGTGGCAGATACGCAGTATTTT; V gene: TRBV29-1; J gene: TRBJ2-3; D gene: -; clone size: -
CDR3 protein: CSVSQSNEKLFF; CDR3 DNA: TGCAGCGTTTCCCAGTCCAATGAAAAACTGTTTTTT; V gene: TRBV29-1; J gene: TRBJ1-4; D gene: -; clone size: -
CDR3 protein: CSVGLGGGGADTQYF; CDR3 DNA: TGCAGCGTGGGGCTCGGGGGCGGGGGGGCAGATACGCAGTATTTT; V gene: TRBV29-1; J gene: TRBJ2-3; D gene: TRBD2; clone size: -
CDR3 protein: CASSDPGQGAYEQYF; CDR3 DNA: TGTGCCAGCAGTGACCCGGGACAGGGGGCTTACGAGCAGTACTTC; V gene: TRBV2; J gene: TRBJ2-7; D gene: TRBD1; clone size: -
CDR3 protein: CASSLVGGYTF; CDR3 DNA: TGTGCCAGCAGTTTAGTGGGCGGCTACACCTTC; V gene: TRBV28; J gene: TRBJ1-2; D gene: -; clone size: once
CDR3 protein: CASSQNLAGGQETQYF; CDR3 DNA: TGTGCCAGCAGCCAGAACCTAGCGGGGGGGCAAGAGACCCAGTACTTC; V gene: TRBV4-2; J gene: TRBJ2-5; D gene: TRBD2; clone size: -
CDR3 protein: CASSRESLQGAFPGELFF; CDR3 DNA: TGTGCCAGTAGTAGAGAATCGTTACAGGGGGCGTTTCCCGGGGAGCTGTTTTTT; V gene: TRBV19; J gene: TRBJ2-2; D gene: TRBD1; clone size: -
CDR3 protein: CASSPSSRQPQHF; CDR3 DNA: TGTGCCAGCTCACCATCGTCGCGTCAGCCCCAGCATTTT; V gene: TRBV18; J gene: TRBJ1-5; D gene: -; clone size: -
CDR3 protein: CASSPPGQGYNEQFF; CDR3 DNA: TGTGCCAGCAGTCCCCCGGGACAGGGATACAATGAGCAGTTCTTC; V gene: TRBV2; J gene: TRBJ2-1; D gene: TRBD1; clone size: once
CDR3 protein: CASSQETAGFSDTEAFF; CDR3 DNA: TGCGCCAGCAGCCAAGAAACTGCGGGGTTTTCGGACACTGAAGCTTTCTTT; V gene: TRBV4-1; J gene: TRBJ1-1; D gene: -; clone size: -
CDR3 protein: CASSYEEDRNTEAFF; CDR3 DNA: TGTGCCAGCAGCTACGAGGAGGACAGGAACACTGAAGCTTTCTTT; V gene: TRBV6-6; J gene: TRBJ1-1; D gene: -; clone size: -
CDR3 protein: CSVETGTPYEQYF; CDR3 DNA: TGCAGCGTCGAAACCGGGACACCTTACGAGCAGTACTTC; V gene: TRBV29-1; J gene: TRBJ2-7; D gene: -; clone size: -
CDR3 protein: CASSPSSYNEQFF; CDR3 DNA: TGTGCCAGCAGCCCTAGCTCCTACAATGAGCAGTTCTTC; V gene: TRBV7-9; J gene: TRBJ2-1; D gene: -; clone size: -
CDR3 protein: CASSQGSGLFYGYTF; CDR3 DNA: TGCGCCAGCAGCCAAGGTTCAGGATTGTTCTATGGCTACACCTTC; V gene: TRBV4-1; J gene: TRBJ1-2; D gene: -; clone size: -
CDR3 protein: CASSLELSGDTEAFF; CDR3 DNA: TGTGCCAGCAGCTTAGAGTTATCCGGGGACACTGAAGCTTTCTTT; V gene: TRBV11-2; J gene: TRBJ1-1; D gene: -; clone size: -
CDR3 protein: CASKDGQGGAFF; CDR3 DNA: TGTGCCAGCAAGGACGGCCAGGGAGGGGCTTTCTTT; V gene: TRBV25-1; J gene: TRBJ1-1; D gene: -; clone size: -
CDR3 protein: CASSLRQGPTDTQYF; CDR3 DNA: TGTGCCAGCAGCTTAAGGCAGGGCCCCACAGATACGCAGTATTTT; V gene: TRBV11-2; J gene: TRBJ2-3; D gene: -; clone size: -
CDR3 protein: CASGALTSEYF; CDR3 DNA: TGTGCCAGCGGCGCATTGACTAGCGAGTACTTC; V gene: TRBV5-5; J gene: TRBJ2-7; D gene: TRBD2; clone size: -
CDR3 protein: CASSYGRASGSYEQYF; CDR3 DNA: TGCGCCAGCAGCTACGGGAGGGCTAGCGGCTCCTACGAGCAGTACTTC; V gene: TRBV4-1; J gene: TRBJ2-7; D gene: TRBD2; clone size: -